These 24 T cell receptor beta chains came from one sample sequenced in a study of T-cell reconstitution after alpha-beta-depleted transplantation in children (dated by TCRdb to about 2016). The library was built by means of PCR. The listed sequencing device is Illumina HiSeq 2500. TCR library preparation used molecular barcoding, with unique molecular identifiers applied to normalize quantification of the TCRbeta repertoire. TCRdb reran the public reads through fastp at Q25 and MiXCR, keeping productive beta chains. Rows are unified per CDR3 protein, each entry keeping the most common DNA and genes. Recorded for this sample are just under 550,000 distinct CDR3 sequences; approximately 16% of them occurred a single time. The ten largest clones capture 2.5% to 3.5% of the sample. The specimen was PBMCs from the stem cell graft donor, collected from the stem cell graft. Receptors originate from a human donor who donated a stem cell graft to a child with acute lymphoblastic leukemia.

V usage is TRBV7-9 and J usage is TRBJ2-1; 7 nucleotides match TRBD1. The CDR3 loop spans 17 amino acids. Germline lookup yields CDR1 SEHNR and CDR2 FQNEAQ (reference sequence). V lost 0 bases, J lost 1 base, and 6 bases stayed unmatched. CDR3 coding DNA: TGTGCCAGCAGCTTAGCGGAAGGGGGCTTGTCCTACAATGAGCAGTTCTTC. It translates to CASSLAEGGLSYNEQFF.

This clonotype came up a few times. The genes are TRBV7-8 and TRBJ2-7, with 7 nucleotides matching TRBD1. V shed 6 bases, J shed 6 bases, and the junction held 5 bases outside the gene matches. CDR1 and CDR2 from the germline V gene are SGHVS and FQNEAQ. This CDR3 has 12 amino acids. CDR3 nucleotides: TGTGCCAGCAGTAATTACAGGGGCGAGCAGTACTTC. The encoded protein is CASSNYRGEQYF.

The rearrangement joins TRBV29-1 to TRBJ1-2; no clear D. The CDR3 loop spans 15 amino acids. Trimming took 0 bases from V and 6 from J, leaving 17 bases between them. Germline V lookup: CDR1 SQVTM, CDR2 ANQGSEA. CDR3 bases: TGCAGCGTTGAAGATAACCCCCTGGCTAGAGATGGCTACACCTTC. Translated: CSVEDNPLARDGYTF.

This rearrangement joins TRBV12-3 or TRBV12-4 to TRBJ2-7; TRBD1 agrees at 9 bases. V was clipped by 4 bases and J by 0 bases; unmatched bases: 10. The CDR3 has 17 residues. The CDR3 protein is CASSSHKQGALSYEQYF. The DNA for the CDR3 is TGTGCCAGCAGTTCACATAAACAGGGGGCTCTCTCCTACGAGCAGTACTTC.

The chain recombines TRBV29-1 with TRBJ2-1; 8 bases align to TRBD1. From germline, CDR1 is SQVTM and CDR2 ANQGSEA. Unmatched junction bases numbered 2, after V lost 2 bases and J lost 5 bases. The CDR3 extends over 13 amino acids. CDR3 DNA: TGCAGCGTTGAAACAGGGGGGCACAATGAGCAGTTCTTC. Amino acids: CSVETGGHNEQFF.

This clonotype has more than one count but fewer than ten. The V call is TRBV7-2, the J call TRBJ2-3; weak D call: TRBD2 (6 bases). CDR1 is SGHTA, CDR2 FQGNSA, per germline. Trimming cost V 6 bases and J 4 bases, with 11 bases left between them. The CDR3 totals 13 residues. CDR3 bases: TGTGCCAGCAGACCCCGGGGGTCAGATACGCAGTATTTT. Its translation is CASRPRGSDTQYF.

This clonotype turned up a few times. One end of the junction does not line up with germline, which may come from a read error. The chain is built from TRBV7-2 and TRBJ1-5; 8 nucleotides match TRBD1. Germline values: CDR1 SGHTA, CDR2 FQGNSA. The CDR3 consists of 17 residues. The CDR3 DNA follows: TGTGCCAGCAGCCTAGCGGAGGACAGGGCCTACAATCAGCCCCAGCATTTT. Protein product: CASSLAEDRAYNQPQHF.

CDR3 residues: CASSLGFYDPSSYEQYF. The CDR3 DNA reads TGCGCCAGCAGCTTGGGTTTTTACGATCCCTCCTCCTACGAGCAGTACTTC. The rearrangement joins TRBV5-1 to TRBJ2-7; D is unclear. Germline-derived CDR1 and CDR2 are SGHRS and YFSETQ. The CDR3 spans 17 residues. V lost 0 bases to trimming and J lost 0 bases, with 16 bases between them. The full variable domain, completed using reference TRBV5-1 and TRBJ2-7, is KAGVTQTPRYLIKTRGQQVTLSCSPISGHRSVSWYQQTPGQGLQFLFEYFSETQRNKGNFPGRFSGRQFSNSRSEMNVSTLELGDSALYLCASSLGFYDPSSYEQYFGPGTRLTVT.

This chain joins TRBV19 and TRBJ2-1, with 11 bases matching TRBD2. The V and J ends lost 2 bases and 8 bases, in that order; junction bases with no gene match: 8. In germline, CDR1 is LNHDA, CDR2 SQIVND (reference sequence). The CDR3 covers 16 residues. The CDR3 DNA sequence: TGTGCCAGTAGTATACTGACTAGCGGGAAGATCCATGAGCAGTTCTTC. Translation: CASSILTSGKIHEQFF.

The V and J genes are TRBV3-1 and TRBJ2-1; perhaps TRBD1 as D (5 bases). Germline V CDR1 and CDR2: LGHDT, YNNKEL (reference sequence). Trimming stripped 3 bases from V and 2 bases from J, with 14 bases between. CDR3 length: 16 residues. Written as DNA, the CDR3 is TGTGCCAGCAGCCAGGATCAGGGAAATACCTACAATGAGCAGTTCTTC. Protein product: CASSQDQGNTYNEQFF.

This CDR3 is CSVAGQGRRSSYEQYF. As DNA, the CDR3 is TGCAGCGTTGCGGGACAGGGGCGCCGCTCCTCCTACGAGCAGTACTTC. The J gene is TRBJ2-7, the V gene TRBV29-1; 10 bases are shared with TRBD1. V gave up 4 bases and J gave up 0 bases; unmatched junction bases: 9. CDR3 length equals 16 residues. Germline assignment: CDR1 SQVTM and CDR2 ANQGSEA.

To note about this clonotype: One end of the junction varies from germline; a read error may be responsible. The CDR3 coding sequence is TGTGCCAGCACCCCATCAGGGGCCAAAAACAGTCAGTACTTC. It translates to CASTPSGAKNSQYF. V gene TRBV3-1 combines with J gene TRBJ2-4; possibly TRBD1 for D (6 bases). The CDR3 is made up of 14 amino acids. The germline V gene encodes CDR1 LGHDT and CDR2 YNNKEL (reference sequence).

This chain connects TRBV29-1 to TRBJ1-2; weak D call: TRBD1 (6 bases). The germline V gene encodes CDR1 SQVTM and CDR2 ANQGSEA. V was cut by 2 bases and J by 1 base, with 11 bases left in between. The CDR3 spans 14 residues. DNA for the CDR3: TGCAGCGTTGAACCGGGACACAATAACTATGGCTACACCTTC. Encoded protein: CSVEPGHNNYGYTF.

In its sample, this clonotype was seen a few times. The chain recombines TRBV7-8 with TRBJ2-7; TRBD1 matches at 8 bases. CDR3 size: 15 residues. CDR1 is SGHVS, CDR2 FQNEAQ, per germline. Germline trimming cut 0 bases from V and 5 bases from J; bases unmatched to any gene: 6. CDR3 bases: TGTGCCAGCAGCTTAGCGACAGGGGATATCGACGAGCAGTACTTC. This translates into CASSLATGDIDEQYF.

This clonotype was picked up one time. This chain joins TRBV12-3 or TRBV12-4 and TRBJ2-3; 10 bases fit TRBD1. The CDR3 runs 15 residues. The V gene end was trimmed by 6 bases and the J gene end by 3 bases; junction bases not matched to a gene: 6. Here the CDR3 reads CASRSGTGVTDTQYF. Here the CDR3 DNA reads TGTGCCAGCAGGTCCGGGACAGGGGTGACAGATACGCAGTATTTT.

The rearrangement joins TRBV11-1 to TRBJ1-1; possibly TRBD1 for D (6 bases). Germline V gene lookup returns CDR1 SGHAT and CDR2 FQDESV (reference sequence). This CDR3 is built from 18 residues. The V end lost 2 bases, the J end lost 1 base, and 20 bases lay between the germline ends. The CDR3 here is CASSLTRTESDPNTEAFF. As DNA, the CDR3 is TGTGCCAGCAGCTTAACTCGGACAGAGTCCGACCCGAACACTGAAGCTTTCTTT. The whole variable domain, remainder taken from reference TRBV11-1 and TRBJ1-1, is EAEVAQSPRYKITEKSQAVAFWCDPISGHATLYWYRQILGQGPELLVQFQDESVVDDSQLPKDRFSAERLKGVDSTLKIQPAELGDSAMYLCASSLTRTESDPNTEAFFGQGTRLTVV.

This clonotype was detected once. The DNA for the CDR3 is TGTGCCATCAAAGGGACAGCGAGCCTATCAGAGACCCAGTACTTC. Amino acid sequence: CAIKGTASLSETQYF. V gene TRBV10-3 combines with J gene TRBJ2-5; 7 nucleotides align to TRBD1. The CDR3 runs to 15 residues. Germline values: CDR1 ENHRY, CDR2 SYGVKD. With V trimmed by 7 bases and J by 4 bases, 12 bases remained unmatched.

This clonotype occurred a few times. The chain recombines TRBV4-1 with TRBJ2-1; TRBD2 is a possible D gene (6 bases). Germline loops: CDR1 MGHRA, CDR2 YSYEKL. Trimming stripped 0 bases from V and 8 bases from J, with 20 bases between. This CDR3 region has 17 residues. This CDR3 reads CASSQEHLSGWGDEQFF. The CDR3 DNA sequence: TGCGCCAGCAGCCAAGAGCATTTGAGCGGGTGGGGTGATGAGCAGTTCTTC.

This clonotype has more than one count but fewer than ten. V usage is TRBV7-8 and J usage is TRBJ2-3; 13 bases match TRBD2. The CDR3 runs 19 residues. The J segment lost 6 bases and the V segment lost 5 bases, leaving 17 bases of the junction unmatched. Looked up from germline, CDR1 is SGHVS and CDR2 is FQNEAQ. The CDR3 DNA reads as TGTGCCAGCAGCCTAATGGGGACTAGCGGGATGAGGAGTGCGGATACGCAGTATTTT. It encodes CASSLMGTSGMRSADTQYF.

The J gene is TRBJ2-1, the V gene TRBV11-2, with TRBD2 matching 12 bases. Germline V gives CDR1 SGHAT, CDR2 FQNNGV. The CDR3 spans 17 residues. J gave up 9 bases and V 1 base, and 10 bases lay outside the gene matches. The DNA of the CDR3 is TGTGCCAGCAGCTTAGGACTAGCGGGAGTTCGCTTTATTGAGCAGTTCTTC. This translates into CASSLGLAGVRFIEQFF.

This clonotype was observed a handful of times. CDR3: CASCSSAGLNQPQHF. CDR3 coding DNA: TGTGCCAGCTGTTCATCGGCAGGGCTCAATCAGCCCCAGCATTTT. The chain combines TRBV12-3 or TRBV12-4 with TRBJ1-5; a possible D gene is TRBD1 (5 bases). The V end was cut by 8 bases, the J end by 3 bases, with 17 bases between. The CDR3 is 15 amino acids.

The V call is TRBV29-1, the J call TRBJ2-3; D uncertain. Germline-derived CDR1 and CDR2 are SQVTM and ANQGSEA. V gave up 0 bases and J gave up 4 bases, with 5 bases separating them. The CDR3 loop spans 12 amino acids. The CDR3 reads CSVEDRPDTQYF. The CDR3 nucleotides are TGCAGCGTTGAAGACCGTCCAGATACGCAGTATTTT.

V and J are TRBV5-1 and TRBJ2-7; D may be TRBD2 (5 bases). The CDR3 runs 13 residues. V shed 0 bases and J shed 4 bases, with 8 bases lying between them. The germline V gene has CDR1 SGHRS and CDR2 YFSETQ. CDR3 region: CASSLEGEYEQYF. For the CDR3, the DNA is TGCGCCAGCAGCTTGGAGGGAGAATACGAGCAGTACTTC.

The chain recombines TRBV12-3 or TRBV12-4 with TRBJ2-7; no clear D gene. Between the trimmed V and J ends, which lost 6 bases and 6 bases, there was a span of 21 bases. The CDR3 consists of 15 residues. CDR3 sequence: CASRSDMRSTCEQYF. In DNA, the CDR3 is TGTGCCAGCAGGTCCGACATGAGGAGCACCTGCGAGCAGTACTTC.